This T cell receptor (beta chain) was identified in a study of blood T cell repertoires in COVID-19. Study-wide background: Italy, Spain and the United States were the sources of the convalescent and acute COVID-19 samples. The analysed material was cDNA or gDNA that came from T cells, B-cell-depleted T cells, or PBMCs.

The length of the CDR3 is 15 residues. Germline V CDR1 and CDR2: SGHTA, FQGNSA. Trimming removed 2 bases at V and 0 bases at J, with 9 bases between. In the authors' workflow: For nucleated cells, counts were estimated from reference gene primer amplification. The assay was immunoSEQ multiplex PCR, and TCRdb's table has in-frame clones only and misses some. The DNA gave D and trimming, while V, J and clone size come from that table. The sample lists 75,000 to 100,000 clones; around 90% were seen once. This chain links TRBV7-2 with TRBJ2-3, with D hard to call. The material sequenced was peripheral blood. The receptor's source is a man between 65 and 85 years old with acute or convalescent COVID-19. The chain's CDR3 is CASSLIASSTDTQYF. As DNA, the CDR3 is TGTGCCAGCAGCTTAATCGCGTCTAGCACAGATACGCAGTATTTT. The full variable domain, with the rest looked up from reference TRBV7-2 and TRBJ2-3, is GAGVSQSPSNKVTEKGKDVELRCDPISGHTALYWYRQSLGQGLEFLIYFQGNSAPDKSGLPSDRFSAERTGGSVSTLTIQRTQQEDSAVYLCASSLIASSTDTQYFGPGTRLTVL.